These 21 T cell receptor beta chains share one sample of origin, sequenced in a study of technical replicates of blood from a handful of donors. Libraries were prepared by immunoSEQ multiplex PCR; TCRdb keeps only in-frame clonotypes and omits some of them. This sample carries about 93,000 clones, 95% of them seen once, and the ten largest clones take 0.25% to 0.3%. The source material was T cells isolated from PBMCs. These receptors came from a human donor in good health.

This chain joins TRBV2 and TRBJ1-5; TRBD1 aligns across 8 bases. Germline-derived CDR1 and CDR2 are SNHLY and FYNNEI. This CDR3 is built from 14 residues. V gave up 10 bases and J gave up 6 bases; unmatched junction bases: 11. The CDR3 nucleotides are TGTGCCACCGGCGGGGCAGGGGGCTTTCAGCCCCAGCATTTT. Its translation: CATGGAGGFQPQHF.

The CDR3 coding sequence is TGTGCCAGCCGCCAAGAGACCCAGTACTTC. Its translation is CASRQETQYF. The chain joins TRBV28 to TRBJ2-5; D is unclear. Per the germline V gene, CDR1 is MDHEN and CDR2 is SYDVKM. CDR3 length: 10 residues. V was pared by 8 bases and J by 1 base, with 2 bases between. The whole variable domain, remainder taken from reference TRBV28 and TRBJ2-5, is DVKVTQSSRYLVKRTGEKVFLECVQDMDHENMFWYRQDPGLGLRLIYFSYDVKMKEKGDIPEGYSVSREKKERFSLILESASTNQTSMYLCASRQETQYFGPGTRLLVL.

The J gene is TRBJ2-5, the V gene TRBV7-6; TRBD2 matches 8 bases. CDR3 length equals 16 residues. After removal of 5 bases from V and 5 bases from J, the junction contained 13 bases not matched to a gene. Germline CDR1 is SGHVS and CDR2 is FNYEAQ. Written as DNA, the CDR3 is TGTGCCAGCAGCCTCCTCTCCCCGGGAGGGAGGGAGACCCAGTACTTC. Translating gives CASSLLSPGGRETQYF.

The CDR3 loop reads CASSRDTDYEQYF. CDR3 nucleotide sequence: TGTGCCAGCAGTCGAGACACCGACTACGAGCAGTACTTC. V gene TRBV6-1 combines with J gene TRBJ2-7; D remains ambiguous. Germline CDR1 is MNHNS and CDR2 is SASEGT. The CDR3 consists of 13 residues. Trimming took off 5 bases at V and 3 bases at J, with 11 bases between the two ends.

This chain connects TRBV7-9 to TRBJ2-2; 10 bases fit TRBD1. Germline-derived CDR1 and CDR2 are SEHNR and FQNEAQ (reference sequence). CDR3 size: 15 residues. Unmatched junction bases numbered 4, after V lost 2 bases and J lost 7 bases. CDR3 loop: CASSLRQGANGELFF. The CDR3, as DNA: TGTGCCAGCAGCTTAAGACAGGGGGCGAACGGGGAGCTGTTTTTT. The full variable domain, with the rest looked up from reference TRBV7-9 and TRBJ2-2, is DTGVSQNPRHKITKRGQNVTFRCDPISEHNRLYWYRQTLGQGPEFLTYFQNEAQLEKSRLLSDRFSAERPKGSFSTLEIQRTEQGDSAMYLCASSLRQGANGELFFGEGSRLTVL.

V is TRBV10-3 and J is TRBJ2-3, with TRBD1 matching over 8 bases. There are 15 residues in the CDR3. Germline values: CDR1 ENHRY, CDR2 SYGVKD. Trimming cost V 3 bases and J 0 bases; bases outside gene matches: 2. In DNA form, the CDR3 reads TGTGCCATCAGTGACCGGGACAGGAGCACAGATACGCAGTATTTT. Translation: CAISDRDRSTDTQYF.

Of note for this clone: The same CDR3 can be traced to other DNA sequences in this sample. This CDR3 reads CASSLQGDQPQHF. The CDR3 bases are TGTGCCAGCAGCTTACAGGGTGATCAGCCCCAGCATTTT. The rearrangement joins TRBV7-9 to TRBJ1-5, with D perhaps matching TRBD1 (5 bases). The CDR3 sequence is 13 residues long. Germline V gives CDR1 SEHNR, CDR2 FQNEAQ (reference sequence). V was pared by 2 bases and J by 5 bases, with 7 bases between.

The J gene is TRBJ1-4, the V gene TRBV29-1; D possibly corresponds to TRBD1 (5 bases). There are 11 residues in the CDR3. V dropped 4 bases and J dropped 7 bases, with 7 bases sitting between them. Germline V CDR1 and CDR2: SQVTM, ANQGSEA. The CDR3 sequence: CSVGRGEKLFF. CDR3 in DNA: TGCAGCGTTGGAAGGGGTGAAAAACTGTTTTTT.

V gene TRBV4-1 combines with J gene TRBJ1-4; D possibly corresponds to TRBD1 (5 bases). Germline V gene sequence: CDR1 MGHRA, CDR2 YSYEKL. Trimming stripped 1 base from V and 2 bases from J, with 17 bases between. CDR3 length equals 18 residues. CDR3 residues: CASSQVRGIRDTNEKLFF. DNA for the CDR3: TGCGCCAGCAGCCAAGTCCGGGGGATTCGGGACACTAATGAAAAACTGTTTTTT.

This clone appeared a single time. The chain is built from TRBV7-6 and TRBJ1-2; TRBD1 aligns across 10 bases. This CDR3 contains 14 residues. V lost 3 bases, J lost 3 bases, and 1 base stayed unmatched. CDR1 is SGHVS, CDR2 FNYEAQ, per germline. The CDR3 DNA follows: TGTGCCAGCAGCTTGACAGGGGGCGACTATGGCTACACCTTC. Translation: CASSLTGGDYGYTF.

V gene TRBV19 combines with J gene TRBJ2-3, with D hard to call. This CDR3 comprises 14 residues. Per germline, CDR1 LNHDA and CDR2 SQIVND (reference sequence). V shed 4 bases and J shed 6 bases, with 14 bases lying between them. CDR3 DNA: TGTGCCAGTAGTACTTCCACTTACGGTGATACGCAGTATTTT. Its protein product is CASSTSTYGDTQYF.

The gene calls are TRBV29-1 and TRBJ1-2, with 7 bases matching TRBD1. Trimming removed 4 bases from V and 3 bases from J; junction bases left unmatched: 5. CDR1 is SQVTM and CDR2 is ANQGSEA in the germline V gene. The CDR3 contains 13 residues. The CDR3 region has the DNA TGCAGCGTTGTGACAGGGAGAGACTATGGCTACACCTTC. Translating gives CSVVTGRDYGYTF.

The chain combines TRBV5-6 with TRBJ1-5; D is uncertain. The CDR3 has 15 amino acids. The ends were cut back, 0 bases at V and 2 bases at J, with 9 bases in the middle. CDR1 and CDR2 (germline): SGHDT, YYEEEE. The CDR3 sequence: CASSLVGVGNQPQHF. The DNA of the CDR3 is TGTGCCAGCAGCTTGGTTGGAGTGGGCAATCAGCCCCAGCATTTT.

The V and J genes are TRBV6-6 and TRBJ2-3, with 7 positions matching TRBD2. The trim removed 7 bases at V and 2 bases at J, leaving 9 bases unmatched. Per germline, CDR1 MNHNY and CDR2 SVGAGI (reference sequence). The CDR3 length is 15 residues. Written as DNA, the CDR3 is TGTGCCAGCACCCCCTCCGGGACTAACACAGATACGCAGTATTTT. Translation gives CASTPSGTNTDTQYF.

This chain uses TRBV18 with TRBJ1-4; D is unresolved. The length of the CDR3 is 14 residues. Germline V gene data show CDR1 as KGHSH and CDR2 as LQKENI. V gave up 3 bases and J gave up 7 bases, with 12 bases separating them. The CDR3 here is CASSPLGGPEKLFF. The CDR3 nucleotides are TGTGCCAGCTCACCCCTGGGAGGCCCTGAAAAACTGTTTTTT.

The chain recombines TRBV5-6 with TRBJ2-5; D is possibly TRBD2 (6 bases). The CDR3 has 11 amino acids. Germline lookup yields CDR1 SGHDT and CDR2 YYEEEE. The germline V and J ends were trimmed by 7 bases and 5 bases, with 9 bases remaining between them. In nucleotides, the CDR3 is TGTGCCAGCTCTGGGGGGGAGACCCAGTACTTC. Encoded protein: CASSGGETQYF.

V usage is TRBV2 and J usage is TRBJ1-6; D is perhaps TRBD1 (6 bases). Germline CDR1 SNHLY, CDR2 FYNNEI. The V gene lost 5 bases and the J gene lost 6 bases, with 17 bases spanning the gap. The CDR3 is 16 residues long. The CDR3 spells CASSLPRTEINSPLHF. The CDR3 DNA is TGTGCCAGCAGTCTTCCCCGGACAGAGATTAATTCACCCCTCCACTTT.

The V call is TRBV6-6, the J call TRBJ2-2; 8 bases agree with TRBD2. Germline-derived CDR1 and CDR2 are MNHNY and SVGAGI (reference sequence). The junction had 10 bases not matched to a gene; V was cut back by 8 bases and J by 5 bases. CDR3 length: 15 amino acids. Here the CDR3 DNA reads TGTGCCAGCCAAGAATCCGGGACTAGAACCGGGGAGCTGTTTTTT. Its translation is CASQESGTRTGELFF.

V is TRBV6-5 and J is TRBJ2-1; D call uncertain. V gave up 0 bases and J gave up 6 bases, with 9 bases separating them. This CDR3 is built from 14 residues. In germline, CDR1 is MNHEY, CDR2 SVGAGI. For the CDR3, the DNA is TGTGCCAGCAGTTACTCTCGGGTGCGCAATGAGCAGTTCTTC. Protein: CASSYSRVRNEQFF.

The CDR3 DNA sequence: TGCGCCAGCAGCTTATCCGAGGGTTGGGCCACAGATACGCAGTATTTT. This codes for CASSLSEGWATDTQYF. The chain combines TRBV5-1 with TRBJ2-3; a possible D gene is TRBD2 (5 bases). Germline V CDR1 and CDR2: SGHRS, YFSETQ. The CDR3 runs 16 residues. The V end was cut by 2 bases, the J end by 2 bases, with 15 bases between.

This chain joins TRBV6-5 and TRBJ1-2, with 9 bases aligning to TRBD1. The CDR3 spans 16 residues. Germline loops: CDR1 MNHEY, CDR2 SVGAGI. The junction had 6 bases not matched to a gene; V was cut back by 0 bases and J by 4 bases. The CDR3 nucleotides are TGTGCCAGCAGTTACTCGGTACAGGGGGCGAGCTATGGCTACACCTTC. Its protein is CASSYSVQGASYGYTF.